The 2 T cell receptor beta chains below were found in one sample sequenced in a study of blood T cell repertoires in COVID-19. Data came from immunoSEQ multiplex PCR; TCRdb stores just in-frame clones and leaves some out. The data contain about 310,000 clones, around nine tenths of them singletons. The specimen sequenced was peripheral blood. The receptors were sampled from a man in his fifties or sixties with active or convalescent COVID-19.

The chain uses TRBV30 and TRBJ2-5, with TRBD2 identical over 10 bases. CDR1 is GTSNPN, CDR2 SVGIG, per germline (reference sequence). V gave up 0 bases and J gave up 9 bases; unmatched junction bases: 7. The CDR3 spans 14 residues. Here the CDR3 reads CAWSVRGAGGPQYF. The CDR3 nucleotides are TGTGCCTGGAGTGTACGAGGAGCGGGGGGGCCCCAGTACTTC. Complete variable domain (other parts from reference TRBV30 and TRBJ2-5): SQTIHQWPATLVQPVGSPLSLECTVEGTSNPNLYWYRQAAGRGLQLLFYSVGIGQISSEVPQNLSASRPQDRQFILSSKKLLLSDSGFYLCAWSVRGAGGPQYFGPGTRLLVL.

The CDR3 protein is CASSQEGQGNEKLFF. The DNA for the CDR3 is TGCGCCAGCAGCCAGGAGGGACAGGGGAACGAAAAACTGTTTTTT. The J gene is TRBJ1-4, the V gene TRBV4-1; 10 bases line up with TRBD1. The CDR3 spans 15 residues. The germline gives CDR1 MGHRA, CDR2 YSYEKL. J was trimmed by 8 bases and V by 3 bases; bases with no gene match: 6.